This T cell receptor (beta chain) appears in the sequencing data of a study of blood T cell repertoires in COVID-19. CDR3 length: 15 residues. Germline V gene sequence: CDR1 GTSNPN, CDR2 SVGIG (reference sequence). Trimming took 0 bases from V and 4 from J, leaving 12 bases between them. The table came from immunoSEQ multiplex PCR; TCRdb's copy has only in-frame clones and leaves some out. The sample shows 300,000 to 400,000 clones, 65% to 90% of them seen only once. The rearrangement uses TRBV30 and TRBJ2-2; possible D gene TRBD2, 6 bases. Material for sequencing was peripheral blood. The clonotype comes from a human donor in a cohort sampled during active COVID-19. Written as DNA, the CDR3 is TGTGCCTGGAGTGTACGGGAGCGGAGCACCGGGGAGCTGTTTTTT. Translating gives CAWSVRERSTGELFF.